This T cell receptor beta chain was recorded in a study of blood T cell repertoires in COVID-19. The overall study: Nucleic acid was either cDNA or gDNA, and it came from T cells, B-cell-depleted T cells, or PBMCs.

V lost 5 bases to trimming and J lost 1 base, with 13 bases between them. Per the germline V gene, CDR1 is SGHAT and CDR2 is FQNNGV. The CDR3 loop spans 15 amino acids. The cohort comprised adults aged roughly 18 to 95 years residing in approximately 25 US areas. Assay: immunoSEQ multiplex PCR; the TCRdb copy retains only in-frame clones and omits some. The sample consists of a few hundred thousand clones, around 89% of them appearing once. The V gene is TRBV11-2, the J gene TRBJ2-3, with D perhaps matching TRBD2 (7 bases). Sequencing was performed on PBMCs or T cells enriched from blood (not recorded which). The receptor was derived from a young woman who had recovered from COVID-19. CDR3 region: CASSPWGGGTDTQYF. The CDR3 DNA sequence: TGTGCCAGCAGCCCCTGGGGGGGCGGCACAGATACGCAGTATTTT.